The 27 T cell receptor beta chains below were found in one sample sequenced in a study of blood T cell repertoires in COVID-19 (TCRdb year 2020). Preparation of the library involved the immunoSEQ multiplex PCR assay. The table was pulled from immuneACCESS by TCRdb, which kept in-frame rearrangements only. Such tables lose some clones; where checked, under half of the loss comes from unresolved V genes, and the rest has no known cause. The sample table lists about 95,000 clones, 75% to 95% of them with a count of one. The top ten clonotypes cover under 5% of the sample. Specimen: peripheral blood. The receptor source for this set is a woman in her forties or fifties in a cohort sampled during active COVID-19.

V is TRBV3-1 (or the pseudogene TRBV3-2) and J is TRBJ2-3; D might be TRBD2 (7 bases). CDR1 LGHDT and CDR2 YNNKEL come from the germline V gene (reference sequence). This CDR3 is built from 17 residues. V lost 0 bases and J lost 2, with 15 bases in between. CDR3 region: CASSQDAKGGPTDTQYF. In nucleotides, the CDR3 is TGTGCCAGCAGCCAAGATGCGAAGGGGGGGCCCACAGATACGCAGTATTTT.

The chain recombines TRBV6-5 with TRBJ1-1, with D hard to call. Germline values: CDR1 MNHEY, CDR2 SVGAGI. Trimming stripped 6 bases from V and 1 base from J, with 6 bases between. CDR3 length equals 12 residues. This chain's CDR3 is CASRRQNTEAFF. The CDR3 region has the DNA TGTGCCAGCAGGAGACAGAACACTGAAGCTTTCTTT.

The J gene is TRBJ1-5, the V gene TRBV30; TRBD1 matches 7 bases. V trimming: 2 bases; J trimming: 4 bases; junction bases outside the gene matches: 17. Germline CDR1 GTSNPN, CDR2 SVGIG (reference sequence). The CDR3 has 18 residues. CDR3 sequence: CAWSSNKDRSDSNQPQHF. In DNA form, the CDR3 reads TGTGCCTGGAGTAGTAATAAGGACAGGTCAGACTCAAATCAGCCCCAGCATTTT. Combining the CDR3 with reference TRBV30 and TRBJ1-5 gives the whole variable domain SQTIHQWPATLVQPVGSPLSLECTVEGTSNPNLYWYRQAAGRGLQLLFYSVGIGQISSEVPQNLSASRPQDRQFILSSKKLLLSDSGFYLCAWSSNKDRSDSNQPQHFGDGTRLSIL.

The rearrangement links TRBV29-1 to TRBJ2-3; 10 nucleotides line up with TRBD1. With 4 bases clipped from V and 3 bases from J, the junction kept 4 bases outside the gene matches. The CDR3 runs to 14 residues. Germline-derived CDR1 and CDR2 are SQVTM and ANQGSEA. CDR3 in DNA: TGCAGCGTTGCCAGGACAGGGGGGACAGATACGCAGTATTTT. Protein sequence: CSVARTGGTDTQYF.

The J gene is TRBJ2-3, the V gene TRBV29-1, with a weak D call TRBD2 (6 bases). Trimming shortened V by 7 bases and J by 2 bases, and 16 bases separated the two germline ends. CDR3 length: 14 amino acids. The germline CDR1 and CDR2 sequences are SQVTM and ANQGSEA. CDR3 nucleotides: TGCAGCGGGAATAGCGGACTTTTCACAGATACGCAGTATTTT. It translates to CSGNSGLFTDTQYF.

This clone came up a few times. V and J are TRBV18 and TRBJ2-3; TRBD1 aligns across 9 bases. The CDR3 is 14 amino acids. Germline trimming cut 2 bases from V and 7 bases from J; bases unmatched to any gene: 4. CDR1 and CDR2 from the germline V gene are KGHSH and LQKENI. DNA of the CDR3: TGTGCCAGCTCACCAAGGACAGGGGAATATACGCAGTATTTT. It translates to CASSPRTGEYTQYF.

The V call is TRBV7-3, the J call TRBJ2-6; D remains ambiguous. This CDR3 contains 13 residues. V dropped 6 bases and J dropped 2 bases, with 5 bases sitting between them. Germline values: CDR1 SGHTA, CDR2 FQGTGA. The CDR3 DNA reads TGTGCCAGCAGACAAACTGGGGCCAACGTCCTGACTTTC. Encoded protein: CASRQTGANVLTF.

The genes are TRBV5-5 and TRBJ1-4, with no clear D. V dropped 0 bases and J dropped 0 bases, with 9 bases sitting between them. The CDR3 runs 16 residues. Germline loops: CDR1 SGHKS, CDR2 YYEKEE (reference sequence). This chain's CDR3 is CASSLVLTATNEKLFF. CDR3 sequence (DNA): TGTGCCAGCAGCTTGGTTTTGACTGCAACTAATGAAAAACTGTTTTTT.

This clone was observed a single time. The chain links TRBV30 to TRBJ1-1, with D perhaps matching TRBD1 (5 bases). V shed 0 bases and J shed 5 bases, with 13 bases lying between them. Germline CDR1 and CDR2: GTSNPN and SVGIG (reference sequence). CDR3 length: 14 amino acids. CDR3 residues: CAWSVLGGRTEAFF. The CDR3 DNA reads as TGTGCCTGGAGTGTACTCGGGGGTAGGACTGAAGCTTTCTTT.

The rearrangement links TRBV10-3 to TRBJ2-7; the match to TRBD2 covers 11 bases. The CDR3 length is 14 residues. V gave up 10 bases and J gave up 4 bases; unmatched junction bases: 9. The germline V gene has CDR1 ENHRY and CDR2 SYGVKD. CDR3: CATYSGRAGYEQYF. Written as DNA, the CDR3 is TGTGCCACCTATAGCGGGAGGGCCGGGTACGAGCAGTACTTC.

The rearrangement links TRBV28 to TRBJ1-2; TRBD1 aligns across 7 bases. Germline V CDR1 and CDR2: MDHEN, SYDVKM. Trimming removed 7 bases from V and 8 bases from J; junction bases left unmatched: 10. The CDR3 has 13 amino acids. CDR3 in amino acids: CASITSGGLGYTF. The CDR3 bases are TGTGCCAGCATCACCTCAGGGGGATTAGGCTACACCTTC.

This clone came up once. This chain links TRBV12-5 with TRBJ2-1; possibly TRBD2 for D (6 bases). Germline V lookup: CDR1 LGHNT, CDR2 FRNRAP. The CDR3 is 15 amino acids. The V end was cut by 5 bases, the J end by 7 bases, with 18 bases between. CDR3 residues: CASGLGASDRNEQFF. The CDR3, as DNA: TGTGCTAGTGGTCTCGGGGCTAGCGATAGGAATGAGCAGTTCTTC.

The chain couples TRBV11-3 to TRBJ2-1, with D possibly TRBD1 on 5 matching bases. The CDR3 sequence is 14 residues long. Trimming stripped 2 bases from V and 8 bases from J, with 13 bases between. CDR1 is SGHNT and CDR2 is YENEEA in the germline V gene. Here the CDR3 reads CASSLMGRGYEQFF. The CDR3 region has the DNA TGTGCCAGCAGCTTAATGGGGCGTGGGTATGAGCAGTTCTTC.

The V gene is TRBV12-3 or TRBV12-4, the J gene TRBJ2-1; a weak D match, TRBD1 (5 bases). The CDR3 spans 13 residues. V lost 1 base, J lost 6 bases, and 7 bases lay in between. The CDR3 DNA sequence: TGTGCCAGCAGTTTAGTCAGGGCCAATGAGCAGTTCTTC. It yields the protein CASSLVRANEQFF.

This clone was seen more than once but under ten times. This chain uses TRBV3-1 (or the pseudogene TRBV3-2) with TRBJ1-1, with a weak D call TRBD1 (5 bases). The V gene lost 3 bases and the J gene lost 4 bases, with 18 bases spanning the gap. This CDR3 is built from 16 residues. Germline V gene lookup returns CDR1 LGHDT and CDR2 YNNKEL (reference sequence). CDR3 sequence: CASSQKVRVGGTEAFF. In nucleotides, the CDR3 is TGTGCCAGCAGCCAGAAGGTACGAGTCGGGGGCACTGAAGCTTTCTTT.

This chain connects TRBV5-6 to TRBJ2-3; the D is unclear. This CDR3 contains 14 residues. Trimming shortened V by 5 bases and J by 4 bases, and 14 bases separated the two germline ends. Germline CDR1 is SGHDT and CDR2 is YYEEEE. The CDR3 sequence is CASSSPGAPDTQYF. CDR3 nucleotides: TGTGCCAGCAGTTCCCCGGGTGCCCCAGATACGCAGTATTTT.

The V and J genes are TRBV6-5 and TRBJ2-5, with TRBD2 identical over 11 bases. The CDR3 is 16 residues long. Per germline, CDR1 MNHEY and CDR2 SVGAGI. The junction had 7 bases not matched to a gene; V was cut back by 4 bases and J by 3 bases. CDR3 sequence (DNA): TGTGCCAGCAGTTTACTAGCGGGAGCAATAGAAGAGACCCAGTACTTC. This encodes CASSLLAGAIEETQYF.

This clone appeared once. CDR3 sequence reads: CASSDFRGLETQYF. The DNA of the CDR3 is TGTGCCAGCAGTGATTTCAGGGGTTTGGAGACCCAGTACTTC. The chain is built from TRBV6-1 and TRBJ2-5, with D possibly TRBD1 on 6 matching bases. Germline V gene lookup returns CDR1 MNHNS and CDR2 SASEGT. V was pared by 3 bases and J by 5 bases, with 13 bases between. There are 14 residues in the CDR3.

The genes are TRBV10-3 and TRBJ1-2; 10 bases are a match to TRBD1. Germline V gene sequence: CDR1 ENHRY, CDR2 SYGVKD. V lost 0 bases and J lost 8; bases outside the gene matches: 0. The CDR3 has 13 amino acids. CDR3 nucleotides: TGTGCCATCAGTGAGTCGACAGGGGGCGGCTACACCTTC. This gives the protein CAISESTGGGYTF.

The chain has TRBV27 and TRBJ2-5; 9 bases map to TRBD2. With V trimmed by 6 bases and J by 3 bases, 8 bases remained unmatched. CDR1 MNHEY and CDR2 SMNVEV come from the germline V gene (reference sequence). This CDR3 has 15 amino acids. This chain's CDR3 is CASRPIAGGEETQYF. CDR3 sequence (DNA): TGTGCCAGCAGACCGATCGCGGGGGGGGAAGAGACCCAGTACTTC.

J is TRBJ1-5 and V is TRBV2; D unresolved. The V and J ends lost 6 bases and 0 bases respectively, with 12 bases between them. This CDR3 is 15 amino acids long. Germline V lookup: CDR1 SNHLY, CDR2 FYNNEI. DNA of the CDR3: TGTGCCAGCAGACGGGAGGCGGATAGCAATCAGCCCCAGCATTTT. This encodes CASRREADSNQPQHF.

V usage is TRBV7-9 and J usage is TRBJ1-6, with 7 bases identical to TRBD1. The trim removed 1 base at V and 9 bases at J, leaving 3 bases unmatched. This CDR3 has 14 amino acids. Germline CDR1 reads SEHNR; CDR2 reads FQNEAQ (reference sequence). As DNA, the CDR3 is TGTGCCAGCAGCTTAGGGACAGGAAGTTCACCCCTCCACTTT. It encodes CASSLGTGSSPLHF.

The chain combines TRBV18 with TRBJ1-1, with a weak D call TRBD1 (5 bases). Germline V CDR1 and CDR2: KGHSH, LQKENI. The V and J ends lost 0 bases and 8 bases respectively, with 13 bases between them. The CDR3 has 14 residues. The CDR3 coding sequence is TGTGCCAGCTCACCACCGGACAAGTGGCCCGAAGCTTTCTTT. Protein sequence: CASSPPDKWPEAFF.

The gene calls are TRBV2 and TRBJ2-7; 10 nucleotides match TRBD2. The CDR3 is 13 amino acids. Germline-derived CDR1 and CDR2 are SNHLY and FYNNEI. V was pared by 8 bases and J by 2 bases, with 3 bases of the junction left unmatched. This CDR3 is CASQREGPYEQYF. The DNA of the CDR3 is TGTGCCAGCCAGCGGGAGGGCCCCTACGAGCAGTACTTC.

The chain couples TRBV5-4 to TRBJ2-7, with TRBD1 matching 7 bases. The CDR3 has 15 amino acids. The germline V gene encodes CDR1 SGHNT and CDR2 YYREEE (reference sequence). J lost 2 bases, V lost 5 bases, and 10 bases had no gene match. The CDR3: CASSPGTESPYEQYF. Written as DNA, the CDR3 is TGTGCCAGCAGTCCCGGGACAGAGAGCCCCTACGAGCAGTACTTC.

The chain links TRBV13 to TRBJ2-3; a possible D gene is TRBD1 (7 bases). Trimming stripped 10 bases from V and 5 bases from J, with 19 bases between. CDR1 and CDR2 (germline): PRHDT, FYEKMQ (reference sequence). The CDR3 has 14 residues. In DNA, the CDR3 is TGTGCCATCCAAGACAGGGAGGTTGGAGATACGCAGTATTTT. Translated, it gives CAIQDREVGDTQYF.

V usage is TRBV5-1 and J usage is TRBJ2-1; 7 bases agree with TRBD2. Germline CDR1 reads SGHRS; CDR2 reads YFSETQ. The CDR3 runs 17 residues. The V gene end was trimmed by 4 bases and the J gene end by 4 bases; junction bases not matched to a gene: 14. CDR3 in amino acids: CASSLVGGRVRYNEQFF. In DNA form, the CDR3 reads TGCGCCAGCAGCCTCGTCGGGGGGAGGGTACGTTACAATGAGCAGTTCTTC.